Listed here are 9 T cell receptor beta chains from one sample, sequenced in a study of blood T cells in healthy people across ages. Primers used in a second PCR of roughly 7 to 11 cycles were a sample-barcoded 5' primer and a J-beta primer mix. TCRdb itself ran the 5' RACE reads through MiXCR, one entry per CDR3 protein. Of approximately 1.5 million distinct CDR3 sequences detected, roughly 32% appear once; the ten largest clones hold about 11%. The specimen sequenced was blood. The receptors were sampled from a woman aged 25 to 45 in good health.

Many counts were recorded for this clonotype. V gene TRBV3-1 combines with J gene TRBJ2-1; D gene uncertain. Trimming stripped 3 bases from V and 7 bases from J, with 7 bases between. Germline CDR1 is LGHDT and CDR2 is YNNKEL (reference sequence). The CDR3 extends over 12 amino acids. The chain's CDR3 is CASSQSQNEQFF. The CDR3 DNA sequence: TGTGCCAGCAGCCAGTCTCAGAATGAGCAGTTCTTC.

This clonotype was detected a few times. The rearrangement joins TRBV6-1 to TRBJ2-7; 13 positions agree with TRBD2. Germline-derived CDR1 and CDR2 are MNHNS and SASEGT. This CDR3 has 15 amino acids. The trim removed 6 bases at V and 3 bases at J, leaving 5 bases unmatched. CDR3 DNA: TGTGCCAGCAGCGAGGGACTAGCGGGGTACTACGAGCAGTACTTC. Translation gives CASSEGLAGYYEQYF.

The genes are TRBV2 and TRBJ2-5; 10 bases fit TRBD1. CDR3 length equals 15 residues. With 8 bases clipped from V and 9 bases from J, the junction kept 15 bases outside the gene matches. CDR1 SNHLY and CDR2 FYNNEI come from the germline V gene. The DNA for the CDR3 is TGTGCCAGCGCAGGGGACAGGGGACTATCCGGCGCCCAGTACTTC. Translated: CASAGDRGLSGAQYF.

V usage is TRBV25-1 and J usage is TRBJ1-2; TRBD1 agrees at 7 bases. With 8 bases clipped from V and 7 bases from J, the junction kept 4 bases outside the gene matches. Germline CDR1 and CDR2: MGHDK and SYGVNS. The CDR3 length is 11 residues. The CDR3 sequence is CASGTGVGYTF. In DNA form, the CDR3 reads TGTGCCAGCGGTACAGGGGTTGGCTACACCTTC.

The genes are TRBV2 and TRBJ2-1, with TRBD2 matching 14 bases. This CDR3 region has 16 residues. Germline values: CDR1 SNHLY, CDR2 FYNNEI. V was pared by 6 bases and J by 9 bases, with 10 bases of the junction left unmatched. CDR3 nucleotide sequence: TGTGCCAGCAGCTACCGGGGACTAGCGGGAGCGGGTGAGCAGTTCTTC. As protein: CASSYRGLAGAGEQFF.

This clonotype was recorded a few times. The chain recombines TRBV29-1 with TRBJ2-5; weak D call: TRBD2 (7 bases). In germline, CDR1 is SQVTM, CDR2 ANQGSEA. The CDR3 is 12 amino acids. CDR3 sequence reads: CCEKGGGETQYF. Written as DNA, the CDR3 is TGCTGCGAGAAGGGGGGGGGAGAGACCCAGTACTTC.

The chain is built from TRBV6-2 or TRBV6-3 and TRBJ2-3, with 10 bases aligning to TRBD2. There are 17 residues in the CDR3. Germline CDR1 and CDR2: MNHEY and SVGEGT. The V gene end was trimmed by 2 bases and the J gene end by 1 base; junction bases not matched to a gene: 6. CDR3 residues: CASSYTAGTSGTDTQYF. CDR3 nucleotide sequence: TGTGCCAGCAGTTACACCGCCGGGACTAGCGGCACAGATACGCAGTATTTT.

Only a few counts were recorded for this clonotype. The chain joins TRBV5-1 to TRBJ2-1, with a possible D match to TRBD1 (6 bases). Trimming removed 3 bases at V and 0 bases at J, with 22 bases between. CDR3 length equals 19 residues. Germline CDR1 SGHRS, CDR2 YFSETQ. CDR3 bases: TGCGCCAGCAGCTCCCTGACCGCCACAGGGACAAGCTCCTACAATGAGCAGTTCTTC. Encoded protein: CASSSLTATGTSSYNEQFF.

This sequence joins TRBV2 and TRBJ2-5, with D uncertain. The germline V gene has CDR1 SNHLY and CDR2 FYNNEI. Trimming took off 1 base at V and 0 bases at J, with 12 bases between the two ends. This CDR3 is built from 16 residues. CDR3 bases: TGTGCCAGCAGTGAAGTCCCGATCATGTACCAAGAGACCCAGTACTTC. Translation: CASSEVPIMYQETQYF.